The T cell receptor beta chain under discussion was sequenced for a study of blood T cell repertoires in COVID-19. Overall study: The United States, Italy and Spain supplied acute and convalescent COVID-19 samples. From T cells, B-cell-depleted T cells, or PBMCs came the material, which was cDNA or gDNA.

The CDR3 extends over 14 amino acids. Germline assignment: CDR1 MNHEY and CDR2 SMNVEV (reference sequence). Trimming left V 5 bases short and J 4 bases short, with 12 bases between. Original processing notes: Scientists estimated how many nucleated cells there were by amplifying reference gene primers. Produced via immunoSEQ multiplex PCR; TCRdb's table is partial and in-frame only. D and trimming were read from the DNA, whereas the V and J calls and clone size are those reported in that table. The data hold approximately 51,000 clones, with more than 85% observed a single time. The chain has TRBV27 and TRBJ2-1; D perhaps matches TRBD1 (5 bases). The receptor comes from a man in his forties with active COVID-19. Source material: peripheral blood. Written as DNA, the CDR3 is TGTGCCAGCAGTGGGGCACGGGTATACAATGAGCAGTTCTTC. This translates into CASSGARVYNEQFF.